The subject of this entry is one T cell receptor (beta chain). As yet, its antigen is unknown. This sample was included in a study of T cell clones after liver transplantation. At the level of the study: Samples came from ITN030ST, which attempted immunosuppression withdrawal within 2 years of liver transplantation. A pre-transplant mixed lymphocyte reaction with TCRbeta sequencing defined graft-donor-reactive clones followed in post-transplant blood.

Study results and caveats: Compared with third party-reactive sequences, donor-reactive ones declined more, independent of withdrawal success.

Clones were sequenced by immunoSEQ multiplex PCR, and TCRdb holds only the in-frame ones, with some missing. The table lists around 7,500 clones, roughly 70% of them singletons. The source is a human donor who received a liver transplant. The sample in question was CD8+ T cells from blood, obtained before liver transplant.

The CDR3 nucleotides are TGTGCCACCAGCAAAGCGGGAGTGATACAAGAGACCCAGTACTTC. This gives the protein CATSKAGVIQETQYF. The chain joins TRBV15 to TRBJ2-5; TRBD2 aligns across 8 bases. Unmatched junction bases numbered 6, after V lost 4 bases and J lost 2 bases. Germline values: CDR1 LNHNV, CDR2 YYDKDF (reference sequence). CDR3 length: 15 amino acids.